These T cell receptor beta chains were read from a single sample in a study of shared clonotypes between healthy human individuals. Measured with immunoSEQ multiplex PCR; TCRdb has only the in-frame clones, and not every one. The sample consists of 450,000 to 500,000 clones, approximately 79% of them appearing once. The sequenced material came from PBMCs. All receptors derive from a woman between 35 and 50 years old in good health. Some clones in this sample may be carry-over from other donors' samples. Each CDR3 is given with its conserved first and last residue. A D gene is named only where the DNA matches it firmly.

v_call: TRBV30
d_call: TRBD2
j_call: TRBJ2-7
cdr3_aa: CAWTSGTEQYF

v_call: TRBV5-6
d_call: NA
j_call: TRBJ1-1
cdr3_aa: CASSIGRSRAFF

v_call: TRBV11-2
d_call: TRBD2
j_call: TRBJ2-1
cdr3_aa: CASSFQKPGGFPFF

v_call: TRBV5-6
d_call: TRBD1
j_call: TRBJ2-2
cdr3_aa: CASSPPDRGTGELFF

v_call: TRBV7-2
d_call: TRBD2
j_call: TRBJ2-1
cdr3_aa: CASSRGLAGALNEQFF

v_call: TRBV5-1
d_call: NA
j_call: TRBJ2-3
cdr3_aa: CASTYYPQPDTQYF

v_call: TRBV6-1
d_call: TRBD2
j_call: TRBJ2-7
cdr3_aa: CATTRLAGVYEQYF

v_call: TRBV10-3
d_call: TRBD2
j_call: TRBJ2-3
cdr3_aa: CAISGKGLVSTDTQYF

v_call: TRBV6-5
d_call: TRBD1
j_call: TRBJ2-7
cdr3_aa: CASSSDRDRFEQYF

v_call: TRBV18
d_call: NA
j_call: TRBJ2-2
cdr3_aa: CASSTSRTPNTGELFF

v_call: TRBV7-2
d_call: NA
j_call: TRBJ2-7
cdr3_aa: CASSFSFDGSYEQYF

v_call: TRBV7-6
d_call: NA
j_call: TRBJ2-3
cdr3_aa: CASSLGRLTDTQYF